Detailed here is one T cell receptor beta chain. This record belongs to a study of cytotoxic CD8 clonotypes in ibrutinib-treated CLL. Overall study context: Of the patients, eleven to twelve were relapsed/refractory, some 15 treatment-naive and about 17 IGHV unmutated. Once treatment had gone on for a median of around 11 months, range 6 to 36, response samples were drawn.

Only in-frame clones appear in the TCRdb table, and some are missing; sequencing was by immunoSEQ multiplex PCR. The sample contains a few hundred thousand clones, roughly 70% of which appear only once. V trimming: 3 bases; J trimming: 2 bases; junction bases outside the gene matches: 5. CDR3 length: 14 residues. Germline V gene sequence: CDR1 SQVTM, CDR2 ANQGSEA. The sequenced sample was PBMCs, obtained after 36 months of ibrutinib treatment. This TCR was recovered from a human donor with chronic lymphocytic leukemia. This sequence joins TRBV29-1 and TRBJ2-7; 9 positions match TRBD1. The CDR3 loop reads CSVEGGQGAYEQYF. The CDR3 nucleotides are TGCAGCGTTGAGGGGGGACAGGGCGCCTACGAGCAGTACTTC.